The T cell receptor (beta chain) described here comes from a study of OX40 agonist ivuxolimab in advanced cancers. The study sampled blood at baseline, cycle 4 day 1, and cycle 7 day 1. Produced via immunoSEQ multiplex PCR; TCRdb's table is partial and in-frame only. The sample lists some 50,000 clones; approximately 83% were seen once. V trimming: 4 bases; J trimming: 4 bases; junction bases outside the gene matches: 6. CDR3 length: 14 amino acids. The germline V gene encodes CDR1 SGHDT and CDR2 YYEEEE. This sequence joins TRBV5-6 and TRBJ2-3; TRBD2 agrees at 7 bases. This receptor was taken from an adult with an advanced solid tumor such as melanoma, head and neck, liver or kidney cancer. Here the sequenced sample was CD4+ or CD8+ T cells sorted from blood, taken in a trial of the OX40 agonist ivuxolimab. In nucleotides, the CDR3 is TGTGCCAGCAGCCCGGGACTACCGCCAGATACGCAGTATTTT. It specifies CASSPGLPPDTQYF.